The 19 T cell receptor beta chains below come from one sample, sequenced in a study of blood T cell repertoires in COVID-19. Assay: immunoSEQ multiplex PCR; the TCRdb copy retains only in-frame clones and omits some. The sample carries roughly 200,000 clones, about 86% recorded once. Material: PBMCs or T cells enriched from blood (not recorded which). These receptors were collected from a woman aged 40 to 50 with acute COVID-19.

The chain employs TRBV9 and TRBJ2-1; a possible D gene is TRBD2 (5 bases). Germline CDR1 SGDLS, CDR2 YYNGEE. This CDR3 region has 17 residues. Trimming cost V 2 bases and J 5 bases, with 20 bases left between them. As DNA, the CDR3 is TGTGCCAGCAGCGTTTTCTTAGTGGGAGTAGGACACAATGAGCAGTTCTTC. The encoded protein is CASSVFLVGVGHNEQFF.

This chain connects TRBV7-2 to TRBJ2-1; TRBD2 agrees at 11 bases. Trimming at V came to 5 bases and at J to 9 bases, leaving 9 bases not matched to a gene. The germline CDR1 and CDR2 sequences are SGHTA and FQGNSA. The CDR3 is made up of 15 amino acids. CDR3 nucleotide sequence: TGTGCCAGCAGCCCCATAGCGGGAGGGCCGGGTGAGCAGTTCTTC. Translated: CASSPIAGGPGEQFF.

This chain connects TRBV19 to TRBJ2-7, with 8 positions matching TRBD1. Per the germline V gene, CDR1 is LNHDA and CDR2 is SQIVND (reference sequence). This CDR3 region has 14 residues. J was trimmed by 9 bases and V by 4 bases; bases with no gene match: 11. CDR3 amino acids: CASSTEDRGRGQYF. In DNA, the CDR3 is TGTGCCAGTAGTACAGAAGACAGGGGACGAGGGCAGTACTTC. The complete variable domain, with remaining parts taken from reference TRBV19 and TRBJ2-7, reads DGGITQSPKYLFRKEGQNVTLSCEQNLNHDAMYWYRQDPGQGLRLIYYSQIVNDFQKGDIAEGYSVSREKKESFPLTVTSAQKNPTAFYLCASSTEDRGRGQYFGPGTRLTVT.

This clone was observed a single time. The chain combines TRBV19 with TRBJ1-3; 9 bases are a match to TRBD1. The CDR3 covers 14 residues. Germline V lookup: CDR1 LNHDA, CDR2 SQIVND (reference sequence). V was clipped by 3 bases and J by 8 bases; unmatched bases: 5. CDR3 loop: CASSMGQGGHTIYF. DNA of the CDR3: TGTGCCAGTAGTATGGGACAGGGAGGGCACACCATATATTTT.

The table lists this clone with a few counts. The gene calls are TRBV7-8 and TRBJ1-6, with unresolved D. The ends were cut back, 5 bases at V and 5 bases at J, with 10 bases in the middle. Looked up from germline, CDR1 is SGHVS and CDR2 is FQNEAQ. The CDR3 extends over 14 amino acids. This CDR3 reads CASSTRRDNSPLHF. In DNA form, the CDR3 reads TGTGCCAGCAGCACCCGACGGGATAATTCACCCCTCCACTTT.

The rearrangement uses TRBV6-5 and TRBJ1-3; D possibly corresponds to TRBD1 (6 bases). The germline V and J ends were trimmed by 6 bases and 0 bases, with 12 bases remaining between them. The CDR3 loop spans 15 amino acids. Germline V gene sequence: CDR1 MNHEY, CDR2 SVGAGI. The CDR3 region is CASRLGAYSGNTIYF. Written as DNA, the CDR3 is TGTGCCAGCAGGCTGGGGGCTTACTCTGGAAACACCATATATTTT.

The chain is built from TRBV3-1 (or the pseudogene TRBV3-2) and TRBJ1-2; D unclear. There are 17 residues in the CDR3. Germline V lookup: CDR1 LGHDT, CDR2 YNNKEL (reference sequence). Trimming removed 2 bases at V and 0 bases at J, with 16 bases between. This chain's CDR3 is CASSQSVMFTANYGYTF. CDR3 DNA: TGTGCCAGCAGCCAAAGTGTGATGTTTACGGCTAACTATGGCTACACCTTC.

The chain links TRBV27 to TRBJ1-5; D possibly corresponds to TRBD1 (5 bases). Trimming took 4 bases from V and 1 from J, leaving 8 bases between them. This CDR3 spans 14 amino acids. The V gene's germline CDR1 is MNHEY and CDR2 SMNVEV (reference sequence). The CDR3 sequence is CASSYGASNQPQHF. CDR3 sequence (DNA): TGTGCCAGCAGTTATGGGGCAAGCAATCAGCCCCAGCATTTT.

J is TRBJ2-6 and V is TRBV5-8, with 9 bases identical to TRBD1. Trimming at V came to 9 bases and at J to 2 bases, leaving 18 bases not matched to a gene. Germline CDR1 and CDR2: SGHTS and YDEGEE. This CDR3 is built from 19 residues. The DNA for the CDR3 is TGTGCCACTCAAGCCATATCACGGACAGGGGTCCCTGGGGCCAACGTCCTGACTTTC. It translates to CATQAISRTGVPGANVLTF.

In this sample, this clone turned up a few times. Here the CDR3 reads CASSLDRDSSYEQYF. The CDR3 DNA follows: TGTGCCAGCAGCTTAGATCGTGACAGCTCCTACGAGCAGTACTTC. The rearrangement links TRBV11-2 to TRBJ2-7, with a tentative D call TRBD1 (5 bases). The CDR3 is 15 amino acids. Germline V CDR1 and CDR2: SGHAT, FQNNGV. V lost 0 bases and J 0 bases, leaving 9 bases between the germline ends.

Only a few counts were recorded for this clone. This chain links TRBV18 with TRBJ1-1, with D possibly matching TRBD1 (5 bases). This CDR3 has 16 amino acids. Germline CDR1 is KGHSH and CDR2 is LQKENI. V lost 3 bases and J lost 5, with 19 bases in between. The DNA for the CDR3 is TGTGCCAGCTCACCCGGGGGGTTGCAGGGTGATACTGAAGCTTTCTTT. Protein: CASSPGGLQGDTEAFF.

V gene TRBV28 combines with J gene TRBJ1-2; TRBD1 aligns across 7 bases. CDR1 is MDHEN and CDR2 is SYDVKM in the germline V gene. The CDR3 consists of 13 residues. With 5 bases clipped from V and 7 bases from J, the junction kept 7 bases outside the gene matches. CDR3 residues: CASSVQGSFGYTF. The CDR3, as DNA: TGTGCCAGCAGTGTACAGGGGTCCTTTGGCTACACCTTC.

The chain employs TRBV4-1 and TRBJ2-1, with D perhaps matching TRBD2 (6 bases). The CDR3 has 14 amino acids. Trimming removed 4 bases at V and 8 bases at J, with 15 bases between. Germline V gene sequence: CDR1 MGHRA, CDR2 YSYEKL. The chain's CDR3 is CASSPGVFLHEQFF. The CDR3 DNA sequence: TGCGCCAGCAGCCCGGGGGTCTTTCTCCATGAGCAGTTCTTC.

The chain has TRBV28 and TRBJ2-3; D is possibly TRBD2 (5 bases). The CDR3 totals 15 residues. V was pared by 3 bases and J by 2 bases, with 12 bases between. CDR1 MDHEN and CDR2 SYDVKM come from the germline V gene. CDR3 DNA: TGTGCCAGCAGTTTCCAGCGGTCCTACACAGATACGCAGTATTTT. This translates into CASSFQRSYTDTQYF.

CDR3 sequence: CASSSGTSGRYTQYF. The CDR3, as DNA: TGTGCCAGCAGCTCCGGGACTAGCGGGAGGTATACGCAGTATTTT. The chain recombines TRBV7-2 with TRBJ2-3; 15 bases fit TRBD2. The CDR3 consists of 15 residues. Germline CDR1 reads SGHTA; CDR2 reads FQGNSA. Trimming removed 4 bases from V and 7 bases from J; junction bases left unmatched: 3.

This chain uses TRBV5-1 with TRBJ1-3, with TRBD1 as a possible D gene (5 bases). Trimming took 3 bases from V and 1 from J, leaving 11 bases between them. Germline CDR1 reads SGHRS; CDR2 reads YFSETQ. CDR3 length: 15 residues. The CDR3 spells CASSSNTGSGNTIYF. CDR3 nucleotides: TGCGCCAGCAGCTCCAACACAGGATCTGGAAACACCATATATTTT.

V is TRBV29-1 and J is TRBJ1-2, with a weak D call TRBD1 (5 bases). The CDR3 loop spans 14 amino acids. Trimming stripped 4 bases from V and 2 bases from J, with 14 bases between. The germline V gene has CDR1 SQVTM and CDR2 ANQGSEA. CDR3 sequence reads: CSVGKTELNYGYTF. DNA for the CDR3: TGCAGCGTTGGAAAGACAGAATTGAACTATGGCTACACCTTC.

The genes are TRBV18 and TRBJ2-7; TRBD2 agrees at 10 bases. Germline loops: CDR1 KGHSH, CDR2 LQKENI. Losses at the gene ends were 1 base for V and 6 bases for J; bases not matched to a gene: 3. This CDR3 has 14 amino acids. The CDR3 DNA follows: TGTGCCAGCTCACCACAATCTAGCGGGAGCGAGCAGTACTTC. Encoded protein: CASSPQSSGSEQYF.

The chain has TRBV19 and TRBJ2-6; D perhaps matches TRBD1 (5 bases). Germline assignment: CDR1 LNHDA and CDR2 SQIVND (reference sequence). Trimming shortened V by 5 bases and J by 4 bases, and 9 bases separated the two germline ends. The CDR3 spans 14 residues. In DNA form, the CDR3 reads TGTGCCAGTAGTCCGCACAGGGGGGCCAACGTCCTGACTTTC. It is translated as CASSPHRGANVLTF.